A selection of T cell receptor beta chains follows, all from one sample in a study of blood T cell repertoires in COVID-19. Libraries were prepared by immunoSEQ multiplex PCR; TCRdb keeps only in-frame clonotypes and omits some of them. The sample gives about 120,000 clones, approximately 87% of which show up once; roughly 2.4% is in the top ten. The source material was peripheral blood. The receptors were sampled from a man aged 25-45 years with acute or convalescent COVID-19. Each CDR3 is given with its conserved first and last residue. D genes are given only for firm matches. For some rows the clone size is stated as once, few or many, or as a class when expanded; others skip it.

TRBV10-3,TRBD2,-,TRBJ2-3,TGTGCCACCCAGGGGACTAGCGGGAGAGGCACAGATACGCAGTATTTT,CATQGTSGRGTDTQYF
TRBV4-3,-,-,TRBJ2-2,TGCGCCAGCAGCCAGAATGCGGGCCGGCCCACCGGGGAGCTGTTTTTT,CASSQNAGRPTGELFF
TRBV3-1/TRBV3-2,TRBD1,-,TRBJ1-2,TGTGCCAGCAGCCCCGGGACAGTCTATGGCTACACCTTC,CASSPGTVYGYTF
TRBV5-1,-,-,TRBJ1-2,TGCGCCAGCAGCCCAGACATGAACTATGGCTACACCTTC,CASSPDMNYGYTF
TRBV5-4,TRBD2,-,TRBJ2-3,TGTGCCAGCAGCTCCTCTAGCGGGAGCACAGATACGCAGTATTTT,CASSSSSGSTDTQYF
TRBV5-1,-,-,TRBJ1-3,TGCGCCAGCAGCTTAGGAGCATCTGGAAACACCATATATTTT,CASSLGASGNTIYF
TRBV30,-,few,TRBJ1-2,TGTGCCTGGAGACCCACTTCGACTGGTCATGGCTACACCTTC,CAWRPTSTGHGYTF
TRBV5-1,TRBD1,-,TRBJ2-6,TGCGCCAGCAGCTTTGGGACAGGGGGCTCTGGGGCCAACGTCCTGACTTTC,CASSFGTGGSGANVLTF
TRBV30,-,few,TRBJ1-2,TGTGCCTGGAGCGTTACAGGGTTTGATGGCTACACCTTC,CAWSVTGFDGYTF
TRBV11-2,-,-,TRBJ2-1,TGTGCCAGCAGCCAACAGGGTACTGAGCAGTTCTTC,CASSQQGTEQFF
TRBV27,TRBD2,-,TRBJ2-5,TGTGCCAGCAGTCGACGCCGGGGGGGGAGCGAAGAGACCATGCAAGAGACCCAGTACTTC,CASSRRRGGSEETMQETQYF
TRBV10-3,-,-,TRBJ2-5,TGTGCCATCACCGCGGGCCTAGGCGACGGGGAGACCCAGTACTTC,CAITAGLGDGETQYF
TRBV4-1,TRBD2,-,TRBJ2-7,TGCGCCAGCAGCCAAGAAAGCGGGACGTACTACGAGCAGTACTTC,CASSQESGTYYEQYF
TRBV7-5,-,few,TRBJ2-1,TGTGCCAGAAGCTTAGTTGGGGAGCGGGAGTGCGACAATGAGCAGTTCTTC,CARSLVGERECDNEQFF
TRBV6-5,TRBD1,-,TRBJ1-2,TGTGCCAGCAGTTTCGACAGGGAAGGCTATGGCTACACCTTC,CASSFDREGYGYTF